Sequencing of this T cell receptor beta chain was carried out in a study of CD8+CD57+ T cells in acquired aplastic anemia. Sequencing was done on patients that had shown CD8+CD57+ cell expansion by flow cytometry. When blood sampling took place, the patients had received no therapy. Concerning this clonotype itself: The antigen is not known.

Per the germline V gene, CDR1 is SGDLS and CDR2 is YYNGEE. V trimming: 4 bases; J trimming: 9 bases; junction bases outside the gene matches: 13. CDR3 length equals 15 residues. Profiling that covered TCR beta VDJ and CDR3 relied on genomic DNA as its template. TCRdb analysed the reads with MiXCR anew, one entry per CDR3 protein. The repertoire holds around 220,000 distinct CDR3 sequences, with roughly 53% as singletons. Study observations and caveats: Patients and controls shared just under 30 CD8+ CDR3 sequences.

This chain uses TRBV9 with TRBJ1-3; TRBD1 matches 7 bases. This TCR was sampled from a human donor with aplastic anemia. Specimen: sorted CD4+, CD8+, or CD8+CD57+ T cells (not recorded which) from PBMCs. CDR3: CASSLSAGGIGTIYF. The CDR3 DNA is TGTGCCAGCAGCCTCTCGGCAGGGGGTATAGGCACCATATATTTT.